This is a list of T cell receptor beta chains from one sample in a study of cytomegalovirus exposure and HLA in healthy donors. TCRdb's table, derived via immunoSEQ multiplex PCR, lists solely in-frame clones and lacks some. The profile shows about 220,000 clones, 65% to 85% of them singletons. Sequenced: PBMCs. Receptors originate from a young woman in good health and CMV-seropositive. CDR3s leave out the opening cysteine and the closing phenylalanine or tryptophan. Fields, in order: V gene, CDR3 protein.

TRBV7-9,ASSLDRGNEKLF
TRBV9,ASSARDRVDGYT
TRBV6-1,ASSDYRTGTANYGYT
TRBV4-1,ASSQVVLNTEAF
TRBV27,ASSFKWSQPQH
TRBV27,ASSLRVAGGTETQY
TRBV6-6,ASSSGISNQPQH
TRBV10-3,AISESGGEGPQH
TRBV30,AWRTGLWTEAF
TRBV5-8,ASSSGTSGYNEQF
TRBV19,AKQPEGGEDGYT
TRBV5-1,ASSATGVVLYEQY
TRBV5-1,ASSLAVYTEAF
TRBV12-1,ASTFPPRGSYEQY
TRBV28,ASSFGDRGNGYT
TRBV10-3,AIREYRDTEAF
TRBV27,ASSPDILYEQY
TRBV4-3,ASSQDGTGVYGYT
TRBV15,ATSRGPGQGESKNIQY
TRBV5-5,ASSLLVSGAHQPQH
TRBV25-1,ASSGTGGVRAYGYT
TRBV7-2,ASTNRGETQY
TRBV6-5,ASRQGTERSYGYT
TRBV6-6,ASRWQGTYEQY
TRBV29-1,SAPSRDYGYT
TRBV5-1,ASNPTSTYNEQF
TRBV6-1,ASSETGGSGANVLT
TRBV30,AWSVSSGGRF
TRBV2,ASSAVLSGYGYT
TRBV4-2,ASSHQGQNYEQY
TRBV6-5,ASSYSPDPQETQY
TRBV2,AWDRGRVEQY
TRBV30,ALTSGGTYEQY
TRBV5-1,ASTQGTLDSYEQY
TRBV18,ASSPPAGTDYEQY
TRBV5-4,ASSLAQGAYEQY
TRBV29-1,SAGLAGASYEQY
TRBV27,ASSLGQGSGKYEQY
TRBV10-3,AISAIPGQGAGYT
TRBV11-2,ASAVAGVSETQY
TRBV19,ASSTNGGHPEQY
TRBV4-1,ASSQREGYEQY
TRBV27,ASSLTGVTEAF
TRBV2,ASRTTSYEQY
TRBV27,ASSSPIGRGGNTEAF
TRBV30,AWSVVRRRGYEAF